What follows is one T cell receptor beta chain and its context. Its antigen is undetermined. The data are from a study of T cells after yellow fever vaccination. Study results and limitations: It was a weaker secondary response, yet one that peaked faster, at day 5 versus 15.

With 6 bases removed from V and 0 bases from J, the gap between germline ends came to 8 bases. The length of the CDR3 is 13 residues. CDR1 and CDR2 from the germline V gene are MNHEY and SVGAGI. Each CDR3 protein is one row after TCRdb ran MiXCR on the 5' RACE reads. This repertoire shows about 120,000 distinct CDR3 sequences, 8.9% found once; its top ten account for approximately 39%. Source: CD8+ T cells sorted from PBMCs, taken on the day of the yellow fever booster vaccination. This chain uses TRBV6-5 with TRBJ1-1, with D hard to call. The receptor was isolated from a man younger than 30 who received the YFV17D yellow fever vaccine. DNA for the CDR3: TGTGCCAGCAGCATAGTGATGAACACTGAAGCTTTCTTT. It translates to CASSIVMNTEAFF.